This TCR beta chain is from a study of blood T cell repertoires in COVID-19. Study-level background: T cells, B-cell-depleted T cells, or PBMCs supplied cDNA or gDNA.

TCRdb's table, derived via immunoSEQ multiplex PCR, lists solely in-frame clones and lacks some. The sample carries 150,000 to 250,000 clones, roughly 94% recorded once. The CDR3 contains 13 residues. The V end was cut by 3 bases, the J end by 6 bases, with 12 bases between. This chain links TRBV12-3 or TRBV12-4 with TRBJ2-7, with a tentative D call TRBD1 (6 bases). The sample was peripheral blood. The receptor comes from a man aged 30 to 39 with COVID-19, enrolled during active disease. CDR3: CASSFGQSREQYF. In DNA form, the CDR3 reads TGTGCCAGCAGTTTCGGACAGTCTCGCGAGCAGTACTTC.